Listed here are 12 T cell receptor beta chains from one sample, sequenced in a study of blood T cells in healthy people across ages. Primed by a sample-barcoded 5' primer and a J-beta primer mix, a second PCR proceeded for about 7 to 11 cycles. From the 5' RACE reads, TCRdb called clonotypes with MiXCR, one entry per CDR3 protein. Of around 870,000 distinct CDR3 sequences in the sample, less than 35% were seen once. The material sequenced was blood. These receptors were obtained from an elderly woman in good health.

As regards this clonotype: This may arise from a read error, as a much more abundant clone is one base away. J is TRBJ1-2 and V is TRBV12-3 or TRBV12-4; D possibly corresponds to TRBD1 (6 bases). The CDR3 has 14 residues. V was shortened by 5 bases and J by 4 bases, with 14 bases between the two germline ends. Here the CDR3 DNA reads TGTGCCAGCAGTCCCGGGACACAGCGCTATGGCTACACCTTC. Translating it yields CASSPGTQRYGYTF.

In regard to this clonotype: A much bigger clone sits one base away, suggesting this may be a read error. The rearrangement uses TRBV2 and TRBJ2-7, with 9 bases lining up with TRBD2. The CDR3 totals 13 residues. The junction had 7 bases not matched to a gene; V was cut back by 6 bases and J by 7 bases. CDR1 SNHLY and CDR2 FYNNEI come from the germline V gene. The CDR3 protein is CASRAGGRNEQYF. CDR3 sequence (DNA): TGTGCCAGCAGAGCGGGGGGTAGAAATGAGCAGTACTTC.

The V call is TRBV6-2 or TRBV6-3, the J call TRBJ1-2; no definite D call. The germline CDR1 and CDR2 sequences are MNHEY and SVGEGT. This CDR3 spans 14 amino acids. Trimming stripped 2 bases from V and 4 bases from J, with 11 bases between. The CDR3 spells CASSYGGQSYGYTF. For the CDR3, the DNA is TGTGCCAGCAGTTACGGCGGCCAGAGCTATGGCTACACCTTC.

This clonotype has only a few counts. The CDR3 here is CASTRSGGSFYGYTF. The CDR3 nucleotides read TGTGCCAGTACGCGCTCGGGAGGATCGTTTTATGGCTACACCTTC. This rearrangement joins TRBV19 to TRBJ1-2, with unresolved D. V was pared by 7 bases and J by 5 bases, with 20 bases between. Germline assignment: CDR1 LNHDA and CDR2 SQIVND (reference sequence). The CDR3 has 15 residues.

Notes on this clonotype: Since a much larger clone is just one base distant, this may be a read error. Here the CDR3 DNA reads TGTGCCAACTCACAGATACAGGGGGCCTACGAGCAGTACTTC. This codes for CANSQIQGAYEQYF. The J gene is TRBJ2-7, the V gene TRBV18, with 8 bases identical to TRBD1. The CDR3 is 14 amino acids. Per the germline V gene, CDR1 is KGHSH and CDR2 is LQKENI.

Details on this clonotype: This may come from a read error, since a much larger clone is one base off. The genes are TRBV7-9 and TRBJ2-5, with a possible D match to TRBD1 (5 bases). Germline CDR1 and CDR2: SEHNR and FQNEAQ (reference sequence). The CDR3 covers 13 residues. V gave up 1 base and J gave up 11 bases, with 14 bases separating them. DNA of the CDR3: TGTGCCAGCAGCTTAGTTGGACAAAATGAGCAGTACTTC. It translates to CASSLVGQNEQYF.

This clonotype has at least ten counts. This rearrangement joins TRBV27 to TRBJ2-1; 11 nucleotides match TRBD2. Trimming cost V 1 base and J 2 bases; bases outside gene matches: 4. From germline, CDR1 is MNHEY and CDR2 SMNVEV (reference sequence). CDR3 length equals 17 residues. The CDR3 DNA sequence: TGTGCCAGCAGTTTATTTCTAGCGGGGGGCCCCTACAATGAGCAGTTCTTC. Amino acids: CASSLFLAGGPYNEQFF.

This clonotype was counted between two and nine times. The chain uses TRBV2 and TRBJ2-4; D possibly corresponds to TRBD1 (6 bases). This CDR3 comprises 16 residues. Germline V gives CDR1 SNHLY, CDR2 FYNNEI. Trimming stripped 6 bases from V and 0 bases from J, with 15 bases between. The CDR3 DNA sequence: TGTGCCAGCAGCGATGGGGGCGTCGTAGCCAAAAACATTCAGTACTTC. Its protein product is CASSDGGVVAKNIQYF.

In this sample, this clonotype turned up many times. The chain recombines TRBV24-1 with TRBJ2-7, with 9 positions matching TRBD1. This CDR3 has 17 residues. V dropped 3 bases and J dropped 1; count of bases not matched to a gene: 9. The germline V gene has CDR1 KGHDR and CDR2 SFDVKD. CDR3 coding DNA: TGTGCCACCAGTGATGGAGTTGGGACAGGGACTTCCTACGAGCAGTACTTC. As protein: CATSDGVGTGTSYEQYF.

This chain connects TRBV20-1 to TRBJ2-1; 8 nucleotides align to TRBD2. CDR3 length: 16 amino acids. V shed 1 base, J shed 6 bases, and the junction held 11 bases outside the gene matches. The germline CDR1 and CDR2 sequences are DFQATT and SNEGSKA (reference sequence). CDR3 nucleotide sequence: TGCAGTGCTAGAGGAGGGGGAGCGGGGGTGGGCAATGAGCAGTTCTTC. This encodes CSARGGGAGVGNEQFF.

This clonotype was counted at least ten times. This may stem from a read error, because a much larger clone lies one nucleotide away. The chain carries TRBV6-5 and TRBJ2-3, with 7 bases fitting TRBD2. V was clipped by 5 bases and J by 7 bases; unmatched bases: 9. Per germline, CDR1 MNHEY and CDR2 SVGAGI. The CDR3 consists of 14 residues. The CDR3 here is CASSPSGNRNTQYF. The DNA for the CDR3 is TGTGCCAGCAGTCCGAGCGGGAACAGAAATACGCAGTATTTT.

Ten or more counts support this clonotype. Germline is not matched at one junction end, which may reflect a read error. The V gene is TRBV12-3 or TRBV12-4, the J gene TRBJ1-1, with 11 positions matching TRBD1. The CDR3 contains 14 residues. For the CDR3, the DNA is TGCGCCAGCAGCTTGGGGGACAGGGGGACTGAAGCTTTCTTT. Its protein is CASSLGDRGTEAFF.